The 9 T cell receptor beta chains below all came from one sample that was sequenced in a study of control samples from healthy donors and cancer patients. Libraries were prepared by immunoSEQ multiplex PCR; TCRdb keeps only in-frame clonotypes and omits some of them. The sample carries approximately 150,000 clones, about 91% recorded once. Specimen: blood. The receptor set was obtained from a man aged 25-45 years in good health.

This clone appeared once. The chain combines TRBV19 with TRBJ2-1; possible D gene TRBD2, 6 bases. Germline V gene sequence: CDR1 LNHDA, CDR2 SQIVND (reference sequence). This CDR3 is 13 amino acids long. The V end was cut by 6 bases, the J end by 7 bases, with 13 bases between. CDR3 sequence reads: CASRLLGGNEQFF. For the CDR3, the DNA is TGTGCCAGTAGACTACTGGGAGGTAATGAGCAGTTCTTC.

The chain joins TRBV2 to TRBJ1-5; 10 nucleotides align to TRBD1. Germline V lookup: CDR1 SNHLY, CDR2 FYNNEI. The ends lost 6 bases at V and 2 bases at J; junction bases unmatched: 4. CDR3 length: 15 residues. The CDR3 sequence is CASRGGTGGNQPQHF. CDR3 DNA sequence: TGTGCCAGCAGGGGTGGGACAGGGGGCAATCAGCCCCAGCATTTT.

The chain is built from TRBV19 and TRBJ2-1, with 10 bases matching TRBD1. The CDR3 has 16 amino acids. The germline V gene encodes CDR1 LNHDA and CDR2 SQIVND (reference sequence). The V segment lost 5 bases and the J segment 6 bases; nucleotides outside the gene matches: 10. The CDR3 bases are TGTGCCAGTAGTGTTCCAACCGGGACAGGGGTCAATGAGCAGTTCTTC. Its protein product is CASSVPTGTGVNEQFF.

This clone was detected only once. The CDR3 loop reads CASSYRQGLHNEQFF. In DNA form, the CDR3 reads TGTGCCAGCAGCTATCGACAGGGGTTACACAATGAGCAGTTCTTC. The V call is TRBV7-9, the J call TRBJ2-1; 8 nucleotides align to TRBD1. CDR3 length equals 15 residues. Germline V gene lookup returns CDR1 SEHNR and CDR2 FQNEAQ (reference sequence). Trimming cost V 4 bases and J 5 bases; bases outside gene matches: 7.

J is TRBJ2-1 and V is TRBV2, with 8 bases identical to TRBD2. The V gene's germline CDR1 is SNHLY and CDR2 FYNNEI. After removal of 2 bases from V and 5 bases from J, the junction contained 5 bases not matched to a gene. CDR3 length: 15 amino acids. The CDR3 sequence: CASSEIFGGDNEQFF. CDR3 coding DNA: TGTGCCAGCAGTGAAATATTCGGGGGGGACAATGAGCAGTTCTTC.

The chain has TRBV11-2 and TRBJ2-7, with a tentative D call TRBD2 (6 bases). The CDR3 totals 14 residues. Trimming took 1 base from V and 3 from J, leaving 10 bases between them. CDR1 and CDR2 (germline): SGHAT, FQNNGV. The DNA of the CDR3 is TGTGCCAGCAGCTTAGGCGGGAAAGGCTACGAGCAGTACTTC. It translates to CASSLGGKGYEQYF. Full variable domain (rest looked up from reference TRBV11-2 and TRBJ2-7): EAGVAQSPRYKIIEKRQSVAFWCNPISGHATLYWYQQILGQGPKLLIQFQNNGVVDDSQLPKDRFSAERLKGVDSTLKIQPAKLEDSAVYLCASSLGGKGYEQYFGPGTRLTVT.

Here the CDR3 DNA reads TGTGCCATCAGTGCGGGGCAGCGGGGGCAAGAGACCCAGTACTTC. Encoded protein: CAISAGQRGQETQYF. This chain joins TRBV10-3 and TRBJ2-5, with 8 bases matching TRBD2. The CDR3 contains 15 residues. CDR1 is ENHRY, CDR2 SYGVKD, per germline. The ends lost 4 bases at V and 2 bases at J; junction bases unmatched: 6.

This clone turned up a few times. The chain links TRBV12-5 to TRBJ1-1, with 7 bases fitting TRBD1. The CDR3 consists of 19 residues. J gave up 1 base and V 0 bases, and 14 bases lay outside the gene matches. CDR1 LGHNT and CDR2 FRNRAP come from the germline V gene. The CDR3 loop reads CASGLVPGQAVGANTEAFF. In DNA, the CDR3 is TGTGCTAGTGGTTTGGTACCCGGACAGGCCGTGGGGGCGAACACTGAAGCTTTCTTT.

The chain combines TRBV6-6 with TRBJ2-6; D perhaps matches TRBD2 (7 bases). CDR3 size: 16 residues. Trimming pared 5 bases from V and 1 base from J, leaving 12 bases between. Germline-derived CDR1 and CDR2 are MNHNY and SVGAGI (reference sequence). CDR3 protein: CASSRGGASGANVLTF. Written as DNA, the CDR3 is TGTGCCAGCAGTCGAGGGGGGGCTTCTGGGGCCAACGTCCTGACTTTC.